This T cell receptor beta chain was captured in a study of cytomegalovirus exposure and HLA in healthy donors. Vbeta (60) and Jbeta (13) primers were used in the PCR. Sequencing used immunoSEQ multiplex PCR; TCRdb keeps in-frame clones, though not all of them. The data show 160,000 or so clones, with 80% to 90% seen just once and under 6.5% held by the top ten. The germline CDR1 and CDR2 sequences are DFQATT and SNEGSKA (reference sequence). Between the trimmed V and J ends, which lost 5 bases and 9 bases, there was a span of 13 bases. The CDR3 length is 11 residues. Sequenced material: PBMCs. The rearrangement joins TRBV20-1 to TRBJ2-5, with a weak D call TRBD2 (5 bases). This clonotype originated in a man aged 50 to 60 in good health and CMV-seropositive. CDR3 region: CSAPLRGAQYF. Here the CDR3 DNA reads TGCAGTGCTCCCCTCCGGGGAGCCCAGTACTTC.